This is a list of T cell receptor beta chains from one sample in a study of T-cell memory formation after mild COVID-19. TCRdb ran MiXCR on the 5' RACE reads and lists one entry per CDR3 protein. Seen here are around 250,000 distinct CDR3 sequences, 15% observed once, and the top ten hold more than 2%. Sequenced sample: PBMCs or a T cell subset sorted from them (not recorded which). These receptors were obtained from an adult woman who had mild COVID-19 (a few samples of this study predate the infection). Cell type and time point are not known. The CDR3 runs from the conserved cysteine through the conserved F or W. A D gene is named only where the DNA matches it firmly. The size field is filled for only some rows; it gives once, few, many or a size class.

TRBJ2-7 | TRBV4-2 | TRBD1 | - | TGTGCCAGCAGCCAACCGGGACAGCAATACGAGCAGTACTTC | CASSQPGQQYEQYF
TRBJ1-6 | TRBV7-6 | - | few | TGTGCCAGCAGCTTGCAGGGAGAATTGAATTCACCCCTCCACTTT | CASSLQGELNSPLHF
TRBJ2-2 | TRBV18 | - | - | TGTGCCAGCTCACCAAGCAGCACCGGGGAGCTGTTTTTT | CASSPSSTGELFF
TRBJ2-5 | TRBV4-2 | TRBD2 | many | TGTGCCAGCAGCCAAGATCAAGGAGGACTAGGGGCCCGAGAGACCCAGTACTTC | CASSQDQGGLGARETQYF
TRBJ2-1 | TRBV5-1 | - | - | TGCGCCAGCAGCCTAGCCCCCGGGACACAGTACAATGAGCAGTTCTTC | CASSLAPGTQYNEQFF
TRBJ1-2 | TRBV30 | - | few | TGTGCCTGGAGCCGGGGGGGGACCTACACTAACTATGGCTACACCTTC | CAWSRGGTYTNYGYTF
TRBJ2-3 | TRBV18 | - | few | TGTGCCAGCTCATCCACCGATAGGGGTCGGACTGCGCAGTATTTT | CASSSTDRGRTAQYF
TRBJ1-5 | TRBV7-9 | TRBD1 | few | TGTGCCAGCAGCTGGGACAGGGGCGGCAATCAGCCCCAGCATTTT | CASSWDRGGNQPQHF
TRBJ1-1 | TRBV3-1 | TRBD1 | few | TGTGCCAGCAGAGGGACAGGGAGGCTTTCTGAAGCTTTCTTT | CASRGTGRLSEAFF
TRBJ2-7 | TRBV5-1 | TRBD2 | many | TGCGCCAGCAGCCTCATGGGAGGGAGATACTACGAGCAGTACTTC | CASSLMGGRYYEQYF
TRBJ2-1 | TRBV4-2 | - | few | TGTGCCAGCAGCCAAGTTGCTAACTCCTACAATGAGCAGTTCTTC | CASSQVANSYNEQFF
TRBJ2-1 | TRBV12-3/TRBV12-4 | - | - | TGTGCCAGCAGTTTAGGGGGGGCTGGTGAGCAGTTCTTC | CASSLGGAGEQFF
TRBJ2-7 | TRBV18 | - | many | TGTGCCAGCTCACCCGGGACGGCCGAGCAGTACTTC | CASSPGTAEQYF
TRBJ2-3 | TRBV5-1 | - | - | TGCGCCAGCAGCTGGGACCGGAGACTTGCGTTGCAGTATTTT | CASSWDRRLALQYF
TRBJ2-3 | TRBV18 | TRBD1 | few | TGTGCCAGCTCACCGAGACAGGGGGCTAGCACAGATACGCAGTATTTT | CASSPRQGASTDTQYF
TRBJ1-1 | TRBV5-1 | - | few | TGCGCCAGCAGCTTGGGAGGGGACACCACTGAAGCTTTCTTT | CASSLGGDTTEAFF
TRBJ2-3 | TRBV5-1 | - | - | TGCGCCAGCAGCTTTAGGACGGGCACAGATACGCAGTATTTT | CASSFRTGTDTQYF
TRBJ1-6 | TRBV30 | TRBD1 | few | TGTGCCTGGACCCCGGGACAGGGGGTTTCACCCCTCCACTTT | CAWTPGQGVSPLHF
TRBJ2-3 | TRBV5-4 | TRBD1 | few | TGTGCCAGCAGGGCCAAGGGGACAGGGAGCTTCAAGGATACGCAGTATTTT | CASRAKGTGSFKDTQYF
TRBJ2-7 | TRBV5-1 | - | many | TGCGCCAGCAGCTTGTTGACGGGGGGCCTTACCTACGAGCAGTACTTC | CASSLLTGGLTYEQYF
TRBJ1-5 | TRBV12-3/TRBV12-4 | - | - | TGTGCCAGCAGTTTATATCCCAATCAGCCCCAGCATTTT | CASSLYPNQPQHF
TRBJ1-1 | TRBV2 | - | few | TGTGCCAGCAGTGTAACAGCTGAAGCTTTCTTT | CASSVTAEAFF
TRBJ2-1 | TRBV18 | - | once | TGTGCCAGCTCACCACCGGGCGGCGATCGTAATGAGCAGTTCTTC | CASSPPGGDRNEQFF
TRBJ2-1 | TRBV24-1 | - | - | TGTGCCACCAGTGAGAGGGGGAGATCCTCCTACAATGAGCAGTTCTTC | CATSERGRSSYNEQFF
TRBJ1-5 | TRBV19 | TRBD1 | - | TGTGCCAGTAGTATAAGGGACAGAAATCAGCCCCAGCATTTT | CASSIRDRNQPQHF
TRBJ1-1 | TRBV7-9 | - | few | TGTGCCAGCAGCTTAGAACCTGATCGGTCCGAAGCTTTCTTT | CASSLEPDRSEAFF
TRBJ2-7 | TRBV21-1 | - | few | TGTGCCAGCAGTCTCCCCCGGGACGACAATATCTACGAGCAGTACTTC | CASSLPRDDNIYEQYF
TRBJ2-4 | TRBV20-1 | TRBD2 | - | TGCAGTGCAGGGGGCCCTAGCGGGGACCTAGCCAAAAACATTCAGTACTTC | CSAGGPSGDLAKNIQYF
TRBJ2-1 | TRBV5-6 | - | - | TGTGCCAGCAGCGACAGCCCTCGGAACAATGAGCAGTTCTTC | CASSDSPRNNEQFF
TRBJ2-7 | TRBV7-2 | - | - | TGTGCCAGCAGCCCGTATCTCGAGCAGTACTTC | CASSPYLEQYF
TRBJ1-3 | TRBV30 | - | few | TGTGCCTGGAGTCGACGGGGCTCTGGAAACACCATATATTTT | CAWSRRGSGNTIYF
TRBJ2-3 | TRBV3-1 | TRBD2 | few | TGTGCCAGCAGCCCTTCCCCGGGGGGGGCTAGCACAGATACGCAGTATTTT | CASSPSPGGASTDTQYF
TRBJ2-7 | TRBV3-1 | - | few | TGTGCCAGCAGCCAAGTTGGGTCTAGTTCCTACGAGCAGTACTTC | CASSQVGSSSYEQYF
TRBJ1-1 | TRBV24-1 | TRBD1 | - | TGTGCCACCAGCTTCCCGGGACAGGGAAATGGAGCTTTCTTT | CATSFPGQGNGAFF
TRBJ1-5 | TRBV12-3/TRBV12-4 | - | few | TGTGCCAGCAGCCCCGGGGAGTGGTACGGTCAGCCCCAGCATTTT | CASSPGEWYGQPQHF
TRBJ2-7 | TRBV3-1 | TRBD1 | - | TGTGCCAGCAGCCATGCGCAAGGACAGGGCGGCTACGAGCAGTACTTC | CASSHAQGQGGYEQYF
TRBJ1-2 | TRBV5-1 | - | - | TGCGCCAGCAGCCCGGCGGGGCAGGACTATGGCTACACCTTC | CASSPAGQDYGYTF
TRBJ1-5 | TRBV12-3/TRBV12-4 | - | - | TGTGCCAGCAGTTTTTTCGGGGGGCGCAATCAGCCCCAGCATTTT | CASSFFGGRNQPQHF
TRBJ1-1 | TRBV12-3/TRBV12-4 | - | - | TGTGCCAGCAGTTTTTTGCAGGGGGCTTTCTTT | CASSFLQGAFF
TRBJ2-2 | TRBV2 | - | - | TGTGCCAGCAGTGAGGGCACGAACACCGGGGAGCTGTTTTTT | CASSEGTNTGELFF
TRBJ1-5 | TRBV30 | - | - | TGTGCCTGGAACCAACCCGGGAGGGGAACGGCCGATCAGCCCCAGCATTTT | CAWNQPGRGTADQPQHF
TRBJ1-1 | TRBV20-1 | - | few | TGCAGTGCTCGAGTTGTATCGGCAACGATCGCTGAAGCTTTCTTT | CSARVVSATIAEAFF
TRBJ2-3 | TRBV6-6 | TRBD2 | many | TGTGCCAGCAGGGGACTAGCGGGGGGTTACACAGATACGCAGTATTTT | CASRGLAGGYTDTQYF